Listed here is a single T cell receptor beta chain. The antigen is not known. This record comes from a study of shared clonotypes between healthy human individuals. CDR1 is MDHEN and CDR2 is SYDVKM in the germline V gene. The CDR3 length is 12 residues. V was trimmed by 5 bases and J by 6 bases, leaving 10 bases between them. Study outcomes and limitations: On the whole, naive subsets had larger estimated richness than memory subsets had. Only blood samples were collected, and tissue repertoires likely differ. Of the naive CD4 clonotypes, around 4.8% were shared across a handful of donors.

Authors' processing steps: ImmunoSEQ yielded junction-only sequences lacking quality scores, so filtering differed. TCRdb's table, derived via immunoSEQ multiplex PCR, lists solely in-frame clones and lacks some. The D gene and trimming were derived from the DNA, and the V and J assignments and clone size from that table. Found here are 2 million to 2.5 million clones, 80% to 95% of them singletons; the top ten hold about 0.41%. This chain links TRBV28 with TRBJ1-2; no definite D call. Sequencing input: naive CD4+ T cells from PBMCs. The subset is: CD45RA+ positively selected. The source is a man younger than 35 in good health. Some clones in this sample may be carry-over from other donors' samples. In DNA, the CDR3 is TGTGCCAGCAGTCCAGGAGCCCATGGCTACACCTTC. This translates into CASSPGAHGYTF.